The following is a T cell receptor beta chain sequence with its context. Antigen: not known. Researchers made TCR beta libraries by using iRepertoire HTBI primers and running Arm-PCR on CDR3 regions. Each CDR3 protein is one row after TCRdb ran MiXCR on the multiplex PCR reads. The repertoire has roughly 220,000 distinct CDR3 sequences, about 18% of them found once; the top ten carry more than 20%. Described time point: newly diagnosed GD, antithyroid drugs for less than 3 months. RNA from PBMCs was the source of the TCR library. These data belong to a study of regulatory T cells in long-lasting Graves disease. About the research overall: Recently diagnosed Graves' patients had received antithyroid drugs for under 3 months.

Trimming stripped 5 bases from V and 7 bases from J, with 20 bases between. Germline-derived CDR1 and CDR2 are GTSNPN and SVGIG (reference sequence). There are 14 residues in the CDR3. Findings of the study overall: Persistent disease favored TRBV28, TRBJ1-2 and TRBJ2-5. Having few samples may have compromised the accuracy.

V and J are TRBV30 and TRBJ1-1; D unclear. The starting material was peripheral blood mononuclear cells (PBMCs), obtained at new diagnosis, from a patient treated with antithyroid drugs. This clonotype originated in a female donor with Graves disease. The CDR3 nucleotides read TGTGCCTGGGTCTCCAAAATAACTCGGTATGAAGCTTTCTTT. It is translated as CAWVSKITRYEAFF.